The text below deals with one T cell receptor delta chain. Gamma-chain- and delta-chain-specific primers converted PBMC RNA into TCR cDNA. TCRdb re-called clones from the RT-PCR reads using CATT. This table holds about 2,600 delta-chain clones, roughly 40% found once. This sample stems from a study of delta chains in infants with herpesvirus infections. The wider study: Postnatally CMV-infected infants were checked for a public fetal Vdelta1/Vgamma8 clonotype.

With 2 bases removed from V and 0 bases from J, the gap between germline ends came to 13 bases. CDR1 and CDR2 from the germline V gene are TSWWSYY and QGS. This CDR3 has 16 residues. The sequenced sample was peripheral blood, obtained at time point 4 of longitudinal follow-up. This receptor was identified in a human donor who was a Ugandan infant, either HIV-exposed or HIV-unexposed (not recorded which). V and J are TRDV1 and TRDJ1; no clear D gene. The CDR3 region has the DNA TGTGCTCTTGGGGAAGGTGCCGACCCCTACACCGATAAACTCATCTTT. Protein sequence: CALGEGADPYTDKLIF.